The clone carrying this TCR beta chain was counted between two and nine times. Its antigen is as yet unknown. Unique molecular identifiers were carried by the TCR beta cDNA libraries. T cells numbering 1 to 10 million yielded 450,000 to 500,000 cDNA molecules. TCRdb reanalysed the PCR reads using MiXCR and keeps one entry per CDR3 protein. The table includes roughly 540,000 distinct CDR3 sequences, roughly 34% detected once. The sample is drawn from a study of post-analysis software for immune sequencing data. Study-wide results and caveats: Multiple sclerosis patients showed significantly lower normalized Chao1 diversity than controls did.

This TCR derives from a girl aged 2-17 years with multiple sclerosis. Input material: blood.

CDR3 bases: TGTGCCAGCAGTTCCAACACGGCCTACAATGAGCAGTTCTTC. Protein product: CASSSNTAYNEQFF. The chain is built from TRBV6-5 and TRBJ2-1; D gene uncertain. The V gene's germline CDR1 is MNHEY and CDR2 SVGAGI. CDR3 size: 14 residues. V lost 4 bases, J lost 2 bases, and 9 bases lay in between.